This T cell receptor beta chain was sequenced during a study of blood T cell repertoires in COVID-19. Study overall: T cells, B-cell-depleted T cells, or PBMCs provided the cDNA or gDNA that served as material.

This clone was seen more than once but under ten times. Per germline, CDR1 KGHDR and CDR2 SFDVKD. This CDR3 spans 12 amino acids. Trimming pared 5 bases from V and 5 bases from J, leaving 9 bases between. Clones were sequenced by immunoSEQ multiplex PCR, and TCRdb holds only the in-frame ones, with some missing. The repertoire holds around 220,000 clones, about 90% seen once, with 2% to 2.5% in the top ten. This TCR derives from a woman between 50 and 59 years old with acute or convalescent COVID-19. Sequenced input: peripheral blood. The J gene is TRBJ2-7, the V gene TRBV24-1; D gene uncertain. CDR3 nucleotide sequence: TGTGCCACCAGTGTTCCCCTAAACGAGCAGTACTTC. Protein product: CATSVPLNEQYF.